What follows are 9 T cell receptor beta chains derived from one specimen sequenced in a study of beta chain features in type 1 diabetes. The entirety of the isolated RNA underwent reverse transcription, so expressed TCRB transcripts were sequenced. Method: immunoSEQ multiplex PCR; TCRdb's copy keeps in-frame clones and lacks some. The sample has approximately 110,000 clones; almost 40% are singletons. Sequencing used stem cell memory CD4+ T cells from blood. The receptor set was obtained from a woman between 18 and 30 years old in good health.

This clone has just a few counts. The chain is built from TRBV5-1 and TRBJ2-5; TRBD1 is a possible D gene (6 bases). V gave up 1 base and J gave up 3 bases, with 10 bases separating them. The CDR3 sequence is 14 residues long. CDR1 is SGHRS, CDR2 YFSETQ, per germline. The CDR3 region is CASSLTGLEETQYF. DNA of the CDR3: TGCGCCAGCAGCTTGACAGGGCTAGAAGAGACCCAGTACTTC.

The DNA for the CDR3 is TGCGCCAGCAGCGGACAACAGGGGGCGACCACTGAAGCTTTCTTT. Its protein product is CASSGQQGATTEAFF. This chain joins TRBV5-1 and TRBJ1-1; 9 bases map to TRBD1. Germline V gene data show CDR1 as SGHRS and CDR2 as YFSETQ. J gave up 4 bases and V 4 bases, and 8 bases lay outside the gene matches. The CDR3 has 15 amino acids.

This clone was detected only a few times. The chain couples TRBV27 to TRBJ1-2; tentatively, D is TRBD1 (5 bases). With 7 bases removed from V and 6 bases from J, the gap between germline ends came to 15 bases. CDR1 and CDR2 from the germline V gene are MNHEY and SMNVEV (reference sequence). The CDR3 runs 13 residues. CDR3 region: CASKSGHDDGYTF. Written as DNA, the CDR3 is TGTGCCAGCAAGTCAGGGCACGACGATGGCTACACCTTC.

This clone has just a few counts. The genes are TRBV5-6 and TRBJ2-7; a possible D gene is TRBD2 (7 bases). Trimming cost V 4 bases and J 7 bases, with 21 bases left between them. Germline CDR1 reads SGHDT; CDR2 reads YYEEEE. The CDR3 is 15 residues long. The DNA for the CDR3 is TGTGCCAGCAGCAGGGTGGGCGGGGGCCAACGGGAGCAGTACTTC. The encoded protein is CASSRVGGGQREQYF.

The gene calls are TRBV28 and TRBJ2-7, with TRBD1 matching over 7 bases. Germline CDR1 is MDHEN and CDR2 is SYDVKM. This CDR3 comprises 15 residues. The V segment lost 6 bases and the J segment 4 bases; nucleotides outside the gene matches: 12. CDR3 protein: CASSLAGTALYEQYF. As DNA, the CDR3 is TGTGCCAGCAGCTTAGCCGGGACAGCCCTTTACGAGCAGTACTTC.

Here the CDR3 reads CASSYNQRGETQYF. The CDR3 bases are TGTGCCAGCAGCTACAATCAGCGGGGGGAGACCCAGTACTTC. The rearrangement joins TRBV7-9 to TRBJ2-5, with 8 bases lining up with TRBD2. V was clipped by 4 bases and J by 5 bases; unmatched bases: 6. The CDR3 contains 14 residues. Per the germline V gene, CDR1 is SEHNR and CDR2 is FQNEAQ (reference sequence).

V is TRBV30 and J is TRBJ2-7; tentative D call: TRBD2 (5 bases). With 2 bases removed from V and 0 bases from J, the gap between germline ends came to 17 bases. CDR3 length: 16 amino acids. The germline V gene encodes CDR1 GTSNPN and CDR2 SVGIG (reference sequence). The CDR3 sequence: CAWSWGRSGLSYEQYF. For the CDR3, the DNA is TGTGCCTGGAGTTGGGGTCGGAGCGGACTCTCCTACGAGCAGTACTTC.

V is TRBV5-4 and J is TRBJ2-7; D gene uncertain. CDR3 length: 11 residues. V lost 4 bases to trimming and J lost 0 bases, with 2 bases between them. CDR1 SGHNT and CDR2 YYREEE come from the germline V gene (reference sequence). The CDR3 DNA sequence: TGTGCCAGCAGCCACTCCTACGAGCAGTACTTC. Its translation is CASSHSYEQYF.

This clone showed up just once. V gene TRBV27 combines with J gene TRBJ2-1, with 7 bases that match TRBD2. Germline CDR1 MNHEY, CDR2 SMNVEV (reference sequence). The CDR3 has 14 amino acids. The V segment lost 3 bases and the J segment 4 bases; nucleotides outside the gene matches: 3. CDR3 in amino acids: CASSFLADYNEQFF. CDR3 nucleotide sequence: TGTGCCAGCAGTTTTCTAGCGGATTACAATGAGCAGTTCTTC.